The 22 T cell receptor beta chains below all came from one sample that was sequenced in a study of blood T cell repertoires in COVID-19. Here immunoSEQ multiplex PCR was the method, and the copy in TCRdb shows in-frame clones only, minus some. In the table there are approximately 400,000 clones, 89% of which are singletons. Sequencing was done on a sample of peripheral blood. The receptors were gathered from a middle-aged man with acute or convalescent COVID-19.

The genes are TRBV6-1 and TRBJ2-3; D not resolved. The germline V and J ends were trimmed by 2 bases and 4 bases, with 4 bases remaining between them. Looked up from germline, CDR1 is MNHNS and CDR2 is SASEGT. The CDR3 sequence is 12 residues long. Here the CDR3 DNA reads TGTGCCAGCAGTGAACATTCAGATACGCAGTATTTT. Protein sequence: CASSEHSDTQYF.

This chain joins TRBV28 and TRBJ1-2; D is possibly TRBD1 (6 bases). Trimming left V 6 bases short and J 8 bases short, with 25 bases between. The CDR3 has 16 residues. The germline CDR1 and CDR2 sequences are MDHEN and SYDVKM. The CDR3 protein is CASSPSTGPLPWGYTF. The CDR3 bases are TGTGCCAGCAGCCCCTCCACAGGGCCCCTACCTTGGGGCTACACCTTC.

This clone came up once. The chain links TRBV7-9 to TRBJ1-2; 7 nucleotides align to TRBD1. The CDR3 totals 15 residues. With V trimmed by 4 bases and J by 5 bases, 10 bases remained unmatched. Germline lookup yields CDR1 SEHNR and CDR2 FQNEAQ (reference sequence). The chain's CDR3 is CASSSKTGLEYGYTF. The CDR3, as DNA: TGTGCCAGCAGCTCAAAGACAGGGTTGGAGTATGGCTACACCTTC.

V and J are TRBV10-3 and TRBJ1-3, with D perhaps matching TRBD1 (6 bases). V was shortened by 3 bases and J by 3 bases, with 12 bases between the two germline ends. CDR3 size: 15 residues. CDR1 and CDR2 from the germline V gene are ENHRY and SYGVKD. The CDR3 nucleotides read TGTGCCATCAGTGATTCCACAGGGTATGGAAACACCATATATTTT. Amino acids: CAISDSTGYGNTIYF.

The genes are TRBV9 and TRBJ1-4; D unresolved. V dropped 0 bases and J dropped 12 bases, with 12 bases sitting between them. The germline V gene has CDR1 SGDLS and CDR2 YYNGEE. The CDR3 has 13 residues. For the CDR3, the DNA is TGTGCCAGCAGCGTAGTGGCCGGGAGGGAACTGTTTTTT. Protein sequence: CASSVVAGRELFF.

The chain combines TRBV5-4 with TRBJ1-4, with TRBD1 matching over 11 bases. Trimming at V came to 3 bases and at J to 4 bases, leaving 5 bases not matched to a gene. This CDR3 is built from 16 residues. Germline V gives CDR1 SGHNT, CDR2 YYREEE (reference sequence). The CDR3 DNA reads as TGTGCCAGCAGCTCCGGGACAGGGGGATTTAATGAAAAACTGTTTTTT. Protein sequence: CASSSGTGGFNEKLFF.

Concerning this clone itself: At the DNA level, this CDR3 is encoded by other sequences in the same sample as well. The chain couples TRBV6-2 or TRBV6-3 to TRBJ2-7; 8 nucleotides match TRBD1. CDR1 MNHEY and CDR2 SVGEGT come from the germline V gene. This CDR3 is built from 14 residues. V lost 2 bases to trimming and J lost 2 bases; unmatched junction nucleotides: 2. The DNA for the CDR3 is TGTGCCAGCAGTTACGGGACAGGCCCCTACGAGCAGTACTTC. As protein: CASSYGTGPYEQYF.

The gene calls are TRBV18 and TRBJ1-2; D might be TRBD1 (6 bases). Trimming removed 3 bases at V and 4 bases at J, with 15 bases between. Looked up from germline, CDR1 is KGHSH and CDR2 is LQKENI. This CDR3 region has 15 residues. CDR3 DNA: TGTGCCAGCTCACCCCAGGGGAGTTCGAGCTATGGCTACACCTTC. It codes for CASSPQGSSSYGYTF.

The chain has TRBV9 and TRBJ2-7; 10 bases align to TRBD1. Trimming took 4 bases from V and 3 from J; bases not matched to a gene: 4. Germline V lookup: CDR1 SGDLS, CDR2 YYNGEE. The CDR3 runs to 14 residues. The CDR3 sequence is CASSIRTGGYEQYF. The CDR3 nucleotides are TGTGCCAGCAGCATTCGGACAGGGGGCTACGAGCAGTACTTC.

This clone was counted between two and nine times. V is TRBV18 and J is TRBJ2-1; 9 nucleotides align to TRBD2. With 5 bases clipped from V and 0 bases from J, the junction kept 2 bases outside the gene matches. The CDR3 has 15 residues. The germline CDR1 and CDR2 sequences are KGHSH and LQKENI. This CDR3 is CASSASGISYNEQFF. DNA for the CDR3: TGTGCCAGCTCAGCTAGCGGGATCTCCTACAATGAGCAGTTCTTC. Full variable domain (remainder filled in from reference TRBV18 and TRBJ2-1): NAGVMQNPRHLVRRRGQEARLRCSPMKGHSHVYWYRQLPEEGLKFMVYLQKENIIDESGMPKERFSAEFPKEGPSILRIQQVVRGDSAAYFCASSASGISYNEQFFGPGTRLTVL.

This rearrangement joins TRBV6-5 to TRBJ1-2; 10 bases align to TRBD1. Germline CDR1 reads MNHEY; CDR2 reads SVGAGI. The J segment lost 3 bases and the V segment lost 4 bases, leaving 8 bases of the junction unmatched. The CDR3 length is 16 residues. The CDR3 is CASSSDPGQGYYGYTF. In nucleotides, the CDR3 is TGTGCCAGCAGTTCCGACCCGGGACAGGGGTACTATGGCTACACCTTC.

This clone appeared a few times. The chain is built from TRBV21-1 and TRBJ1-6; TRBD1 is the table's D call and was not checked against the DNA. TRBV21-1 is noted as a pseudogene. The CDR3 contains 16 residues. This CDR3 is CASSTRGTGLGSPLHF. CDR3 sequence (DNA): TGTGCCAGCAGCACCAGGGGAACAGGGTTGGGTTCACCCCTCCACTTT.

This clone was detected a few times. This chain links TRBV4-1 with TRBJ2-7, with 11 positions matching TRBD2. V trimming: 1 base; J trimming: 3 bases; junction bases outside the gene matches: 2. CDR1 and CDR2 (germline): MGHRA, YSYEKL. The CDR3 spans 15 residues. The CDR3 here is CASSQVGLADYEQYF. CDR3 nucleotide sequence: TGCGCCAGCAGCCAAGTGGGACTAGCGGACTACGAGCAGTACTTC.

V gene TRBV14 combines with J gene TRBJ2-2; D is perhaps TRBD2 (5 bases). This CDR3 comprises 16 residues. V was pared by 2 bases and J by 3 bases, with 13 bases between. CDR1 is SGHDN and CDR2 is FVKESK in the germline V gene. The CDR3 coding sequence is TGTGCCAGCAGCCAAAGGGCCGGAGCGGACACCGGGGAGCTGTTTTTT. This sequence encodes CASSQRAGADTGELFF.

The rearrangement joins TRBV9 to TRBJ1-5, with D perhaps TRBD1 (5 bases). The CDR3 totals 14 residues. Looked up from germline, CDR1 is SGDLS and CDR2 is YYNGEE. The V end lost 2 bases, the J end lost 3 bases, and 9 bases lay between the germline ends. The CDR3 DNA sequence: TGTGCCAGCAGCGTGGAAGGGGTCAATCAGCCCCAGCATTTT. This translates into CASSVEGVNQPQHF.

The rearrangement joins TRBV7-3 to TRBJ1-1, with D tentatively TRBD1 (5 bases). The CDR3 length is 17 residues. The germline gives CDR1 SGHTA, CDR2 FQGTGA. With 5 bases removed from V and 4 bases from J, the gap between germline ends came to 23 bases. The CDR3 nucleotides are TGTGCCAGCAGCCCTCTTACAGGACTAGGAGAGGGCACTGAAGCTTTCTTT. Its translation: CASSPLTGLGEGTEAFF.

The V and J genes are TRBV3-1 (or the pseudogene TRBV3-2) and TRBJ2-1; 9 nucleotides align to TRBD2. V lost 5 bases and J lost 3; bases outside the gene matches: 5. The CDR3 consists of 15 residues. CDR1 and CDR2 (germline): LGHDT, YNNKEL (reference sequence). The CDR3 nucleotides are TGTGCCAGCAGCGGCCGACTAGCGGACTACAATGAGCAGTTCTTC. Protein: CASSGRLADYNEQFF.

This clone was picked up one time. This chain connects TRBV3-1 (or the pseudogene TRBV3-2) to TRBJ2-1, with no clear D. The CDR3 has 12 residues. V lost 0 bases and J lost 7, with 4 bases in between. Germline assignment: CDR1 LGHDT and CDR2 YNNKEL (reference sequence). The CDR3 DNA is TGTGCCAGCAGCCAAGAAATAAATGAGCAGTTCTTC. Encoded protein: CASSQEINEQFF.

This chain uses TRBV6-5 with TRBJ1-1, with 7 bases identical to TRBD1. Per germline, CDR1 MNHEY and CDR2 SVGAGI. The V segment lost 6 bases and the J segment 8 bases; nucleotides outside the gene matches: 6. CDR3 length equals 12 residues. CDR3 sequence (DNA): TGTGCCAGCAGCCTATCCAGGGGGGAAGCTTTCTTT. Translated, it gives CASSLSRGEAFF.

This clone was detected once. The chain joins TRBV29-1 to TRBJ1-2; TRBD1 matches 8 bases. V was pared by 5 bases and J by 4 bases, with 6 bases of the junction left unmatched. This CDR3 is built from 13 residues. CDR1 and CDR2 (germline): SQVTM, ANQGSEA. The CDR3 DNA reads as TGCAGCGTTAGGGTCGGACAGGGCTATGGCTACACCTTC. This gives the protein CSVRVGQGYGYTF.

The rearrangement links TRBV30 to TRBJ1-1; D possibly corresponds to TRBD1 (6 bases). Germline-derived CDR1 and CDR2 are GTSNPN and SVGIG (reference sequence). CDR3 length: 15 residues. V was pared by 5 bases and J by 0 bases, with 16 bases between. The CDR3 loop reads CAWGPGTSMNTEAFF. The CDR3, as DNA: TGTGCCTGGGGCCCCGGGACATCAATGAACACTGAAGCTTTCTTT.

V usage is TRBV27 and J usage is TRBJ1-4; weak D call: TRBD1 (5 bases). This CDR3 is 15 amino acids long. Germline CDR1 and CDR2: MNHEY and SMNVEV (reference sequence). V lost 6 bases, J lost 7 bases, and 18 bases lay in between. The CDR3, as DNA: TGTGCCAGCAGCCGCGACGCGGGACGAGGTGAAAAACTGTTTTTT. The encoded protein is CASSRDAGRGEKLFF.